These T cell receptor beta chains were read from a single sample in a study of CD8 T cells in Susac syndrome. TCRdb re-called the immunoSEQ multiplex PCR reads through MiXCR, storing one row per CDR3 protein. Here the sample spans 150,000 to 160,000 distinct CDR3 sequences, 95% to 96% being singletons. The sample taken for sequencing was CD8+ T cells from PBMCs. These receptors were collected from a human donor with multiple sclerosis. The CDR3 runs from the conserved cysteine through the conserved F or W. The D gene is left open where the match is weak. The listing skips clone size in some rows; elsewhere it reads once, few, many or a size class.

TRBV29-1	TRBJ2-4	-	-	CSVLGRVKNIQYF	TGCAGCGTTCTCGGTCGGGTCAAAAACATTCAGTACTTC
TRBV29-1	TRBJ1-2	-	-	CSVAGPWEGYTF	TGCAGCGTGGCCGGCCCATGGGAGGGCTACACCTTC
TRBV5-1	TRBJ2-1	TRBD1	-	CASSYGQDSYNEQFF	TGCGCCAGCAGCTACGGACAGGACTCCTACAATGAGCAGTTCTTC
TRBV27	TRBJ1-2	-	-	CASSLTGSANYGYTF	TGTGCCAGCAGTCTAACAGGGTCAGCTAACTATGGCTACACCTTC
TRBV7-9	TRBJ1-4	-	-	CASSPTGKEKLFF	TGTGCCAGCAGCCCGACCGGGAAAGAAAAACTGTTTTTT
TRBV2	TRBJ2-3	TRBD2	-	CARRDRSGRLDTQYF	TGTGCCAGAAGAGATAGGAGCGGGAGACTAGATACGCAGTATTTT
TRBV29-1	TRBJ2-2	TRBD1	few	CSVQGRDSDTGELFF	TGCAGCGTCCAGGGCCGGGACAGCGACACCGGGGAGCTGTTTTTT
TRBV6-5	TRBJ2-5	-	-	CASSYSVWGDQETQYF	TGTGCCAGCAGTTACTCGGTCTGGGGGGATCAAGAGACCCAGTACTTC
TRBV7-3	TRBJ2-2	-	-	CASSPTRSGELFF	TGTGCCAGCAGCCCGACACGGTCCGGGGAGCTGTTTTTT
TRBV9	TRBJ1-1	TRBD1	-	CASSFAGTANTEAFF	TGTGCCAGCAGCTTTGCCGGGACAGCGAACACTGAAGCTTTCTTT
TRBV30	TRBJ2-5	TRBD1	-	CAWNSGQGFRAAQYF	TGTGCCTGGAACTCGGGACAGGGGTTTCGGGCCGCGCAGTACTTC
TRBV5-1	TRBJ2-2	-	-	CASSLGWELFF	TGCGCCAGCAGCTTGGGTTGGGAGCTGTTTTTT
TRBV7-7	TRBJ2-2	-	-	CASSLGRPFTGELFF	TGTGCTAGCAGCTTAGGCAGACCATTTACCGGGGAGCTGTTTTTT
TRBV5-1	TRBJ1-1	-	-	CASSLANTEAFF	TGCGCCAGCAGCTTGGCCAACACTGAAGCTTTCTTT
TRBV20-1	TRBJ2-3	-	-	CSALRGLSTDTQYF	TGCAGTGCCTTAAGGGGGTTAAGCACAGATACGCAGTATTTT
TRBV5-1	TRBJ2-1	TRBD2	-	CASSLSGLAGPYNEQFF	TGCGCCAGCAGCTTATCGGGACTAGCGGGGCCGTACAATGAGCAGTTCTTC
TRBV5-4	TRBJ2-5	-	-	CASSFGGVKETQYF	TGTGCCAGCAGCTTTGGCGGGGTGAAAGAGACCCAGTACTTC
TRBV4-1	TRBJ1-4	-	-	CASMSGAAANEKLFF	TGCGCCAGCATGTCGGGCGCGGCGGCTAATGAAAAACTGTTTTTT
TRBV7-6	TRBJ1-1	-	-	CASSLEPEVNTEAFF	TGTGCCAGCAGCTTAGAACCAGAGGTTAACACTGAAGCTTTCTTT
TRBV7-9	TRBJ1-5	TRBD1	-	CASSPGTGSQPQHF	TGTGCCAGCAGCCCCGGGACAGGGAGTCAGCCCCAGCATTTT
TRBV27	TRBJ2-1	TRBD1	-	CAAGTGTYNEQFF	TGTGCCGCCGGGACAGGGACCTACAATGAGCAGTTCTTC
TRBV27	TRBJ2-3	-	-	CASSLTQHSTDTQYF	TGTGCCAGCAGTTTGACGCAACATAGCACAGATACGCAGTATTTT
TRBV11-2	TRBJ2-3	-	-	CASSLISRTDTQYF	TGTGCCAGCAGCTTAATAAGCCGAACAGATACGCAGTATTTT
TRBV27	TRBJ2-3	-	-	CASSSHTADTQYF	TGTGCCAGCAGTTCCCACACCGCGGATACGCAGTATTTT
TRBV25-1	TRBJ1-2	TRBD1	once	CASSEFGDRGRGYTF	TGTGCCAGCAGTGAATTTGGGGACAGGGGACGAGGCTACACCTTC
TRBV5-4	TRBJ1-1	-	-	CASTLNRRNTEAFF	TGTGCCAGCACCCTCAACAGGAGGAACACTGAAGCTTTCTTT
TRBV4-1	TRBJ1-3	-	-	CASSQDKGVGNTIYF	TGCGCCAGCAGCCAAGATAAAGGGGTTGGAAACACCATATATTTT